This T cell receptor beta chain is drawn from a study of Ad26.COV2.S vaccination and SARS-CoV-2 variants. On the study more broadly: The study gave Ad26.COV2.S intramuscularly, once or twice 56 days apart. General study findings and limits: The study found higher spike-specific TCR breadth in vaccine than placebo recipients.

In the case of this clone: Its antigen is as yet unknown.

Repertoires were generated with immunoSEQ multiplex PCR, while TCRdb's copy carries only in-frame clones and drops some. The sample holds roughly 700,000 clones, around 90% seen once. Described treatment: 15 to 20 received Ad26.COV2.S at low or high dose, single or two shots; 5 received placebo; per-sample allocation not given. Each sample was drawn 63 days after the first injection (of vaccine or placebo). A Boston donor was an adult aged 18-55 years. The clonotype originates from a person between 18 and 59 years old who received the Ad26.COV2.S COVID-19 vaccine or a placebo. The sample was peripheral blood, taken in a trial of Ad26.COV2.S vaccine versus placebo.

CDR3: CASSQAPGGNYGYTF. CDR3 bases: TGCGCCAGCAGCCAAGCACCAGGGGGAAACTATGGCTACACCTTC. The chain joins TRBV4-3 to TRBJ1-2; 7 bases are shared with TRBD1. Germline loops: CDR1 LGHNA, CDR2 YSLEER. This CDR3 region has 15 residues. The V segment lost 1 base and the J segment 2 bases; nucleotides outside the gene matches: 4.